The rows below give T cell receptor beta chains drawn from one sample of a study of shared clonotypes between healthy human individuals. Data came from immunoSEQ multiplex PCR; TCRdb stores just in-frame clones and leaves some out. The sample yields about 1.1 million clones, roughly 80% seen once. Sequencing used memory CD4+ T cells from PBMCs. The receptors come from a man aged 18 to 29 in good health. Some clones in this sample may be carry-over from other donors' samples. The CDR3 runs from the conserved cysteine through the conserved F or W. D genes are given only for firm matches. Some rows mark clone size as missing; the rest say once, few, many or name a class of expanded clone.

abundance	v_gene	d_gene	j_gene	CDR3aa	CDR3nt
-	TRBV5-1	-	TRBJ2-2	CASSLEFGTGELFF	TGCGCCAGCAGCTTGGAATTTGGCACCGGGGAGCTGTTTTTT
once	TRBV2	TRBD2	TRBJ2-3	CASSGTSGTDTQYF	TGTGCCAGCAGTGGGACTAGCGGGACAGATACGCAGTATTTT
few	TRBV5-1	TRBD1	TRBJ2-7	CASSTDGQEIYEQYF	TGCGCCAGCAGCACAGACGGACAGGAAATCTACGAGCAGTACTTC
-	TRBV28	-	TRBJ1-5	CASSPESRKPQHF	TGTGCCAGCAGTCCCGAGTCCCGAAAGCCCCAGCATTTT
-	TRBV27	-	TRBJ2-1	CASSRSNEQFF	TGTGCCAGCAGTAGGTCAAATGAGCAGTTCTTC
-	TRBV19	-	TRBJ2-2	CASSPRWDNTGELFF	TGTGCCAGTAGTCCACGATGGGACAACACCGGGGAGCTGTTTTTT
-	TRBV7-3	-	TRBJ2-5	CASSAWGLGETQYF	TGTGCCAGCAGCGCCTGGGGACTCGGAGAGACCCAGTACTTC
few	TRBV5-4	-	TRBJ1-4	CASSSRGRGEKLFF	TGTGCCAGCAGCTCCCGGGGCAGGGGTGAAAAACTGTTTTTT
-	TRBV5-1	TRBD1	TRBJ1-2	CASSFAPTGGDGYTF	TGCGCCAGCAGCTTCGCCCCGACAGGGGGAGATGGCTACACCTTC
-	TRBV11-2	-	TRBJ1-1	CASSLSGGGMEAFF	TGTGCCAGCAGCTTAAGCGGGGGCGGGATGGAAGCTTTCTTT
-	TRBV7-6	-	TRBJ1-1	CASSLLGYTEAFF	TGTGCCAGCAGCTTATTAGGATACACTGAAGCTTTCTTT
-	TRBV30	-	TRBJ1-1	CAWSVLAGYTEAFF	TGTGCCTGGAGTGTACTAGCGGGGTACACTGAAGCTTTCTTT
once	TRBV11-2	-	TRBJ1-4	CASSFSAGANEKLFF	TGTGCCAGCAGCTTTAGCGCAGGGGCTAATGAAAAACTGTTTTTT
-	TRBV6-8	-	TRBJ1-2	CASRPRDGSNYGYTF	TGTGCCAGCAGACCTCGGGACGGATCTAACTATGGCTACACCTTC
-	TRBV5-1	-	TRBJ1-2	CASSLAPGGNGYTF	TGCGCCAGCAGCTTGGCCCCGGGGGGCAATGGCTACACCTTC
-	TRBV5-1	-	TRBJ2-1	CASSLETSWNEQFF	TGCGCCAGCAGCTTGGAGACAAGTTGGAATGAGCAGTTCTTC
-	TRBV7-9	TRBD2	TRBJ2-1	CATSGASGRGSSYNEQFF	TGTGCCACCTCGGGGGCTAGCGGGAGGGGCAGCTCCTACAATGAGCAGTTCTTC
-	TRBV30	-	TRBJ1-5	CAWSVRGNQPQHF	TGTGCCTGGAGTGTACGGGGGAATCAGCCCCAGCATTTT
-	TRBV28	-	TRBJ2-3	CASSLSPVGYTDTQYF	TGTGCCAGCAGTTTATCCCCTGTGGGATACACAGATACGCAGTATTTT
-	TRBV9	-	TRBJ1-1	CASSVERDTEAFF	TGTGCCAGCAGCGTAGAAAGAGACACTGAAGCTTTCTTT
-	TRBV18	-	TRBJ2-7	CASSPSATAYEQYF	TGTGCCAGCTCACCATCGGCGACAGCCTACGAGCAGTACTTC
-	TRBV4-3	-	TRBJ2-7	CASSQGWTVEYEQYF	TGCGCCAGCAGCCAAGGCTGGACAGTTGAGTACGAGCAGTACTTC
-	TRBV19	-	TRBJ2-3	CASSIFMASYGTQYF	TGTGCCAGTAGTATTTTTATGGCTAGCTATGGTACGCAGTATTTT
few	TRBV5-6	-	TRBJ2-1	CASSFRGITYNEQFF	TGTGCCAGCAGCTTTCGCGGGATAACCTACAATGAGCAGTTCTTC
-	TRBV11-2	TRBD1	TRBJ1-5	CASSLGQGNNQPQHF	TGTGCCAGCAGCTTGGGACAGGGGAACAATCAGCCCCAGCATTTT
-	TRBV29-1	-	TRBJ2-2	CSDPGPPLSGELFF	TGCAGCGACCCTGGACCCCCCTTGTCCGGGGAGCTGTTTTTT
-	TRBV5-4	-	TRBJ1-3	CASSNPGGGSGNTIYF	TGTGCCAGCAGCAACCCGGGTGGGGGATCTGGAAACACCATATATTTT
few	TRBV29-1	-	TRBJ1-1	CSVGAVLNTEAFF	TGCAGCGTGGGGGCGGTCCTGAACACTGAAGCTTTCTTT
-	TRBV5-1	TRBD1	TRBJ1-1	CASSQTTGTAGTEAFF	TGCGCCAGCAGCCAAACAACCGGGACAGCCGGTACTGAAGCTTTCTTT
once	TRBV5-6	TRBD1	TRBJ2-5	CASSLEGAETQYF	TGTGCCAGCAGCTTGGAGGGGGCAGAGACCCAGTACTTC
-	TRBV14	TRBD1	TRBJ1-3	CASSQPGQTKGNTIYF	TGTGCCAGCAGCCAACCGGGACAGACGAAAGGAAACACCATATATTTT
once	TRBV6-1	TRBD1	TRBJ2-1	CASSGRDRLYNEQFF	TGTGCCAGCAGTGGAAGGGACAGGCTCTACAATGAGCAGTTCTTC
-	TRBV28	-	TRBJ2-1	CASRLHSSNEQFF	TGTGCCAGCAGACTCCACTCCAGCAATGAGCAGTTCTTC
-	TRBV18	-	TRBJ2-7	CASSPGTTYEQYF	TGTGCCAGCTCCCCCGGGACAACCTACGAGCAGTACTTC
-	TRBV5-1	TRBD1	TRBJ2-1	CASSLEAGGWNEQFF	TGCGCCAGCAGCTTGGAGGCAGGGGGCTGGAATGAGCAGTTCTTC
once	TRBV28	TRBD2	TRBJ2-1	CASALPGGPPNEQFF	TGTGCCAGCGCGCTCCCGGGAGGGCCCCCCAATGAGCAGTTCTTC
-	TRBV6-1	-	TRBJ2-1	CASSATGVASYNEQFF	TGTGCCAGCAGTGCTACAGGAGTAGCGTCCTACAATGAGCAGTTCTTC
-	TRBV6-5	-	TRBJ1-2	CASTQGKYGYTF	TGTGCCAGCACTCAGGGGAAGTATGGCTACACCTTC
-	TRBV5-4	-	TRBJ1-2	CASSLGQAYNYGYTF	TGTGCCAGCAGCTTGGGACAGGCCTATAACTATGGCTACACCTTC
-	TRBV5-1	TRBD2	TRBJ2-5	CASSLLAGGQETQYF	TGCGCCAGCAGCCTCCTGGCGGGAGGCCAAGAGACCCAGTACTTC
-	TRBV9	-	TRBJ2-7	CASSARSNSYEQYF	TGTGCCAGCAGCGCTAGATCGAACTCCTACGAGCAGTACTTC
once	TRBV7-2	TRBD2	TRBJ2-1	CASSVLGTSGYNEQFF	TGTGCCAGCAGCGTCCTCGGGACTAGCGGTTACAATGAGCAGTTCTTC
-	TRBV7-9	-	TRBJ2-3	CASSLGLDYSTDTQYF	TGTGCCAGCAGCTTAGGACTGGACTATAGCACAGATACGCAGTATTTT
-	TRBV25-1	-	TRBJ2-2	CASSDWRGVTNTGELFF	TGTGCCAGCAGTGATTGGAGAGGGGTCACGAACACCGGGGAGCTGTTTTTT